These 20 T cell receptor beta chains came from one sample sequenced in a study of T cell repertoires in cytomegalovirus infection (dated by TCRdb to about 2019). No antigens are known for them. This specimen's treatment or condition label, interpreted: in vitro stimulation with specific CMV peptide epitopes to enrich CMV-specific T cells. Instrument used: Illumina HiSeq 1500. TCRdb applied fastp at Q25 and MiXCR to the public reads, then kept only in-frame beta chains. Rows with one shared CDR3 protein collapse into an entry with the most common genes and DNA. A total of around 900,000 distinct CDR3 sequences appear in this sample, under 40% of them only once. 13% of the sample lies in the top ten. Specimen: cultured CD8+ T cells from PBMCs, collected from culture after CMV antigen stimulation. The receptor set was obtained from a human donor in good health (CMV status not recorded). Some clones in this sample may be carry-over from other donors' samples.

Only one count was recorded for this clonotype. This rearrangement joins TRBV4-3 to TRBJ1-5; D is undetermined. CDR3 length: 15 residues. V was trimmed by 4 bases and J by 2 bases, leaving 12 bases between them. Germline assignment: CDR1 LGHNA and CDR2 YSLEER. The chain's CDR3 is CASSPVWRGNQPQHF. The CDR3 region has the DNA TGCGCCAGCAGCCCAGTCTGGCGGGGCAATCAGCCCCAGCATTTT.

This chain links TRBV7-9 with TRBJ2-3; 7 nucleotides line up with TRBD2. This CDR3 region has 14 residues. CDR1 and CDR2 from the germline V gene are SEHNR and FQNEAQ (reference sequence). The V and J ends lost 5 bases and 6 bases, in that order; junction bases with no gene match: 8. The CDR3, as DNA: TGTGCCAGCAGCGATCGACTAGCTTCCGATACGCAGTATTTT. As protein: CASSDRLASDTQYF.

The chain carries TRBV25-1 and TRBJ1-4; a weak D match, TRBD1 (6 bases). CDR3 size: 16 residues. Deletions cut 0 bases from V and 2 bases from J, with 10 bases between. In germline, CDR1 is MGHDK, CDR2 SYGVNS. The CDR3 region has the DNA TGTGCCAGCAGTGAATATTGGACAGTTACTAATGAAAAACTGTTTTTT. Its translation is CASSEYWTVTNEKLFF.

V usage is TRBV6-2 or TRBV6-3 and J usage is TRBJ2-2; TRBD1 matches 8 bases. Losses at the gene ends were 0 bases for V and 6 bases for J; bases not matched to a gene: 6. The CDR3 covers 16 residues. Germline V gene sequence: CDR1 MNHEY, CDR2 SVGEGT. The chain's CDR3 is CASSYSYATGAGELFF. The DNA of the CDR3 is TGTGCCAGCAGTTACTCGTACGCGACAGGGGCCGGGGAGCTGTTTTTT.

This chain links TRBV29-1 with TRBJ1-2; D is ambiguous. This CDR3 is 11 amino acids long. CDR1 and CDR2 from the germline V gene are SQVTM and ANQGSEA. The V end was cut by 4 bases, the J end by 3 bases, with 6 bases between. The CDR3: CSVATDYGYTF. The CDR3, as DNA: TGCAGCGTTGCTACCGACTATGGCTACACCTTC.

The chain employs TRBV27 and TRBJ2-1, with a possible D match to TRBD1 (5 bases). The CDR3 totals 12 residues. Germline V gene lookup returns CDR1 MNHEY and CDR2 SMNVEV (reference sequence). The ends were cut back, 6 bases at V and 10 bases at J, with 13 bases in the middle. Here the CDR3 reads CASSWQGQEQFF. DNA for the CDR3: TGTGCCAGCAGCTGGCAGGGTCAGGAGCAGTTCTTC.

The chain carries TRBV7-6 and TRBJ2-1, with D possibly being TRBD1 or TRBD2 (7 bases each). The length of the CDR3 is 16 residues. Germline values: CDR1 SGHVS, CDR2 FNYEAQ. V was pared by 5 bases and J by 7 bases, with 21 bases between. For the CDR3, the DNA is TGTGCCAGCAGCCCGAAGGGGGGGGGACAGTCAAATGAGCAGTTCTTC. Translation: CASSPKGGGQSNEQFF. Using reference TRBV7-6 and TRBJ2-1 for the parts outside the CDR3, the full variable domain is GAGVSQSPRYKVTKRGQDVALRCDPISGHVSLYWYRQALGQGPEFLTYFNYEAQQDKSGLPNDRFSAERPEGSISTLTIQRTEQRDSAMYRCASSPKGGGQSNEQFFGPGTRLTVL.

This clonotype was picked up many times. The J gene is TRBJ2-1, the V gene TRBV11-2; D is unclear. The CDR3 is made up of 12 amino acids. The V gene's germline CDR1 is SGHAT and CDR2 FQNNGV. V was pared by 1 base and J by 13 bases, with 11 bases between. The CDR3 loop reads CASSLGDGYQFF. CDR3 bases: TGTGCCAGCAGCTTAGGGGATGGGTATCAGTTCTTC.

The sample holds a few counts of this clonotype. The chain carries TRBV6-6 and TRBJ1-4; 7 bases align to TRBD1. The CDR3 runs 14 residues. The J segment lost 4 bases and the V segment lost 5 bases, leaving 4 bases of the junction unmatched. Germline CDR1 is MNHNY and CDR2 is SVGAGI (reference sequence). As DNA, the CDR3 is TGTGCCAGCAGTCCGGGACAGATTAATGAAAAACTGTTTTTT. Translating it yields CASSPGQINEKLFF.

This clonotype has a handful of counts. The chain has TRBV20-1 and TRBJ1-5, with D possibly being TRBD1 (6 bases). Germline V gene lookup returns CDR1 DFQATT and CDR2 SNEGSKA (reference sequence). This CDR3 comprises 12 residues. V lost 6 bases, J lost 5 bases, and 11 bases lay in between. The CDR3 is CSARTAYQPQHF. DNA for the CDR3: TGCAGTGCCCGGACAGCTTATCAGCCCCAGCATTTT.

CDR3 in DNA: TGCAGTGCTAGCGCCTATGTGAGGGAGTCAGCCTTTGAGACCCAGTACTTC. Translation: CSASAYVRESAFETQYF. V gene TRBV20-1 combines with J gene TRBJ2-5; tentatively, D is TRBD2 (5 bases). V gave up 3 bases and J gave up 5 bases, with 25 bases separating them. The length of the CDR3 is 17 residues. Germline CDR1 reads DFQATT; CDR2 reads SNEGSKA (reference sequence).

The rearrangement links TRBV6-6 to TRBJ1-5, with D possibly being TRBD1 (6 bases). Germline CDR1 and CDR2: MNHNY and SVGAGI (reference sequence). The CDR3 extends over 14 amino acids. The V end was cut by 7 bases, the J end by 1 base, with 11 bases between. CDR3 in DNA: TGTGCCAGCACCAACGGACAGAGCAATCAGCCCCAGCATTTT. It yields the protein CASTNGQSNQPQHF.

V is TRBV6-1 and J is TRBJ2-4; 9 bases agree with TRBD1. There are 16 residues in the CDR3. Germline V gene lookup returns CDR1 MNHNS and CDR2 SASEGT. Unmatched junction bases numbered 3, after V lost 3 bases and J lost 0 bases. The CDR3 is CASSDRQGVAKNIQYF. The CDR3 DNA is TGTGCCAGCAGTGATCGACAGGGGGTAGCCAAAAACATTCAGTACTTC.

The rearrangement uses TRBV3-1 and TRBJ2-1; 10 bases match TRBD2. Looked up from germline, CDR1 is LGHDT and CDR2 is YNNKEL (reference sequence). The CDR3 covers 21 residues. V lost 0 bases to trimming and J lost 4 bases; unmatched junction nucleotides: 18. The CDR3 DNA follows: TGTGCCAGCAGCCAAGATTGGATAGCGGGGGGCCCGCAAGTACGATACAATGAGCAGTTCTTC. Its translation is CASSQDWIAGGPQVRYNEQFF.

This clonotype appeared once. In this CDR3 the conserved last residue, phenylalanine or tryptophan, is missing, so a read error is likely. The chain employs TRBV4-1 and TRBJ2-3, with no clear D. V lost 0 bases to trimming and J lost 0 bases, with 7 bases between them. The length of the CDR3 is 15 residues. Germline values: CDR1 MGHRA, CDR2 YSYEKL. CDR3 loop: CASSQDRASTDTQYL. CDR3 coding DNA: TGCGCCAGCAGCCAAGATAGGGCTAGCACAGATACGCAGTATCTT.

This clonotype appeared a few times. CDR3 DNA sequence: TGTGCCAGCAGTTACGGGACGGGGATGACAGATACGCAGTATTTT. It yields the protein CASSYGTGMTDTQYF. V usage is TRBV6-5 and J usage is TRBJ2-3; D is possibly TRBD1 or TRBD2 (5 bases each). The germline V and J ends were trimmed by 2 bases and 3 bases, with 12 bases remaining between them. Germline V gene sequence: CDR1 MNHEY, CDR2 SVGAGI. The CDR3 contains 15 residues.

This clonotype was picked up many times. The chain employs TRBV12-3 or TRBV12-4 and TRBJ2-1; D ambiguous. V gave up 3 bases and J gave up 8 bases, with 5 bases separating them. The CDR3 runs to 11 residues. In DNA form, the CDR3 reads TGTGCCAGCAGTTTGGTTCATGAGCAGTTCTTC. Translation gives CASSLVHEQFF.

The chain couples TRBV27 to TRBJ2-1; 15 nucleotides match TRBD2. V lost 3 bases, J lost 8 bases, and 2 bases stayed unmatched. The germline CDR1 and CDR2 sequences are MNHEY and SMNVEV (reference sequence). The CDR3 runs 15 residues. In DNA, the CDR3 is TGTGCCAGCAGTTTCGGGACTAGCGGGGGGTATGAGCAGTTCTTC. This translates into CASSFGTSGGYEQFF.

This clonotype was observed a handful of times. The chain employs TRBV4-1 and TRBJ1-2, with a tentative D call TRBD1 (6 bases). With 4 bases removed from V and 7 bases from J, the gap between germline ends came to 22 bases. Germline CDR1 MGHRA, CDR2 YSYEKL. The CDR3 is 16 residues long. The CDR3 coding sequence is TGCGCCAGCAGCCGACCCGAGGGGGACCGGGGTTCTGGCTACACCTTC. Protein: CASSRPEGDRGSGYTF.

Comments on this clonotype: Mismatch with germline at one junction end may stem from a read error. V gene TRBV7-4 combines with J gene TRBJ1-2; D gene unclear. The CDR3 length is 13 residues. Germline loops: CDR1 SGHVT, CDR2 SQSDAQ. DNA for the CDR3: TGTGTCAGCAGCCGTACGGGAGATCATGGCTACACCTTC. It is translated as CVSSRTGDHGYTF.